This passage covers 31 T cell receptor beta chains from one sample sequenced in a study of blood T cell repertoires in COVID-19. The table came from immunoSEQ multiplex PCR; TCRdb's copy has only in-frame clones and leaves some out. The sample lists approximately 480,000 clones; nearly 90% were seen once. The specimen was peripheral blood. Receptors were obtained from a man between 18 and 35 years old with COVID-19, enrolled during active disease.

The genes are TRBV18 and TRBJ2-1, with TRBD1 matching over 12 bases. Germline lookup yields CDR1 KGHSH and CDR2 LQKENI. The CDR3 is 15 residues long. The junction had 6 bases not matched to a gene; V was cut back by 2 bases and J by 10 bases. CDR3: CASSPKPGTGGEQFF. The CDR3 nucleotides are TGTGCCAGCTCACCAAAACCCGGGACAGGGGGCGAGCAGTTCTTC.

The V and J genes are TRBV7-9 and TRBJ2-7, with D unresolved. This CDR3 contains 14 residues. V was pared by 5 bases and J by 2 bases, with 13 bases between. Germline CDR1 and CDR2: SEHNR and FQNEAQ (reference sequence). For the CDR3, the DNA is TGTGCCAGCAGCCCTCCCATGGGCGCCTACGAGCAGTACTTC. It is translated as CASSPPMGAYEQYF. Complete variable domain (other parts from reference TRBV7-9 and TRBJ2-7): DTGVSQNPRHKITKRGQNVTFRCDPISEHNRLYWYRQTLGQGPEFLTYFQNEAQLEKSRLLSDRFSAERPKGSFSTLEIQRTEQGDSAMYLCASSPPMGAYEQYFGPGTRLTVT.

The J gene is TRBJ2-3, the V gene TRBV5-1; D possibly corresponds to TRBD2 (5 bases). This CDR3 is 14 amino acids long. V was trimmed by 4 bases and J by 3 bases, leaving 12 bases between them. Germline loops: CDR1 SGHRS, CDR2 YFSETQ. The CDR3 here is CASSQSGSTDTQYF. As DNA, the CDR3 is TGCGCCAGCAGCCAGTCGGGGTCTACAGATACGCAGTATTTT.

This clone was seen only a few times. The CDR3 region has the DNA TGTGCCAGCAGTTCTGGTCAGCAAGAGACCCAGTACTTC. It encodes CASSSGQQETQYF. This rearrangement joins TRBV6-2 or TRBV6-3 to TRBJ2-5; no definite D call. There are 13 residues in the CDR3. V lost 4 bases to trimming and J lost 2 bases, with 8 bases between them. Germline V CDR1 and CDR2: MNHEY, SVGEGT.

The V call is TRBV12-3 or TRBV12-4, the J call TRBJ2-7, with D possibly being TRBD2 (5 bases). Trimming shortened V by 6 bases and J by 5 bases, and 14 bases separated the two germline ends. The CDR3 sequence is 13 residues long. The CDR3 loop reads CASSRLRTDEQYF. CDR3 sequence (DNA): TGTGCCAGCAGCCGCCTACGGACTGACGAGCAGTACTTC.

This sequence joins TRBV9 and TRBJ2-1, with a possible D match to TRBD2 (6 bases). CDR1 SGDLS and CDR2 YYNGEE come from the germline V gene. The CDR3 runs 13 residues. The germline V and J ends were trimmed by 1 base and 9 bases, with 11 bases remaining between them. The CDR3 coding sequence is TGTGCCAGCAGCGTAAACTCCGGGGGTGAGCAGTTCTTC. Translation: CASSVNSGGEQFF.

The chain links TRBV14 to TRBJ2-7; maybe TRBD2 (6 bases). Trimming removed 1 base at V and 10 bases at J, with 8 bases between. The CDR3 contains 11 residues. Germline CDR1 and CDR2: SGHDN and FVKESK. CDR3 in amino acids: CASSQGGEQYF. CDR3 nucleotides: TGTGCCAGCAGCCAAGGGGGGGAACAGTACTTC.

This clone was seen just once. The genes are TRBV7-9 and TRBJ2-2; 13 bases are a match to TRBD2. CDR1 is SEHNR, CDR2 FQNEAQ, per germline (reference sequence). V shed 1 base, J shed 8 bases, and the junction held 4 bases outside the gene matches. This CDR3 has 16 residues. The chain's CDR3 is CASSLGTSGRTGELFF. CDR3 nucleotides: TGTGCCAGCAGCTTAGGGACTAGCGGGAGAACTGGGGAGCTGTTTTTT.

The rearrangement links TRBV24-1 to TRBJ2-3; perhaps TRBD2 as D (5 bases). The V end lost 7 bases, the J end lost 5 bases, and 6 bases lay between the germline ends. Germline V CDR1 and CDR2: KGHDR, SFDVKD. There are 11 residues in the CDR3. The CDR3 loop is CATRAGDTQYF. In DNA, the CDR3 is TGTGCCACCAGGGCGGGAGATACGCAGTATTTT.

The chain combines TRBV7-2 with TRBJ2-1, with 8 bases fitting TRBD2. CDR1 and CDR2 from the germline V gene are SGHTA and FQGNSA. The CDR3 has 14 residues. The J segment lost 0 bases and the V segment lost 9 bases, leaving 4 bases of the junction unmatched. The DNA for the CDR3 is TGTGCCAGTGCGGGGGGTAGCTCCTACAATGAGCAGTTCTTC. It encodes CASAGGSSYNEQFF.

The V gene is TRBV19, the J gene TRBJ2-3; D may be TRBD2 (6 bases). The CDR3 consists of 14 residues. Germline assignment: CDR1 LNHDA and CDR2 SQIVND (reference sequence). Between the trimmed V and J ends, which lost 2 bases and 3 bases, there was a span of 9 bases. The CDR3, as DNA: TGTGCCAGTAGTATAAGACGGGGGACAGATACGCAGTATTTT. It specifies CASSIRRGTDTQYF.

The chain recombines TRBV7-8 with TRBJ2-3; 13 positions agree with TRBD2. The V segment lost 4 bases and the J segment 10 bases; nucleotides outside the gene matches: 11. From germline, CDR1 is SGHVS and CDR2 FQNEAQ. CDR3 length: 16 residues. CDR3 coding DNA: TGTGCCAGCAGCTCCGAACGACTAGCGGGGGGCCGCGCGCAGTATTTT. Translated: CASSSERLAGGRAQYF.

Regarding this clone: Other nucleotide sequences from this sample produce the same CDR3. This chain connects TRBV18 to TRBJ2-1; TRBD2 is a possible D gene (6 bases). V was clipped by 3 bases and J by 4 bases, with 7 bases between them. CDR3 length equals 13 residues. In germline, CDR1 is KGHSH, CDR2 LQKENI. CDR3 region: CASSPGLYNEQFF. The CDR3 DNA reads as TGTGCCAGCTCACCGGGACTTTACAATGAGCAGTTCTTC.

The chain uses TRBV21-1 and TRBJ2-7; TRBD2, as called in the table, went unchecked against the DNA. TRBV21-1 is a pseudogene. CDR3 length: 15 residues. The CDR3: CASSKYWREGREQYF. The CDR3 coding sequence is TGTGCCAGCAGCAAATATTGGCGGGAGGGGCGGGAGCAGTACTTC.

The chain carries TRBV5-5 and TRBJ1-5; D call uncertain. Germline lookup yields CDR1 SGHKS and CDR2 YYEKEE (reference sequence). The CDR3 contains 14 residues. V lost 0 bases to trimming and J lost 0 bases, with 4 bases between them. The chain's CDR3 is CASSLDLSNQPQHF. The CDR3 region has the DNA TGTGCCAGCAGCTTGGATCTTAGCAATCAGCCCCAGCATTTT.

DNA of the CDR3: TGTGCCAGCAGCGCGGGACTAGCGGGGTACTACGAGCAGTACTTC. Protein: CASSAGLAGYYEQYF. The chain recombines TRBV11-3 with TRBJ2-7; 13 positions agree with TRBD2. The CDR3 runs to 15 residues. J was trimmed by 3 bases and V by 5 bases; bases with no gene match: 4. The germline V gene encodes CDR1 SGHNT and CDR2 YENEEA.

The chain carries TRBV27 and TRBJ2-7; a weak D match, TRBD2 (6 bases). This CDR3 spans 15 amino acids. Trimming shortened V by 4 bases and J by 5 bases, and 18 bases separated the two germline ends. Germline CDR1 reads MNHEY; CDR2 reads SMNVEV (reference sequence). This chain's CDR3 is CASSSLPVWGDEQYF. Here the CDR3 DNA reads TGTGCCAGCAGTTCCCTCCCTGTTTGGGGGGACGAGCAGTACTTC.

This chain connects TRBV19 to TRBJ2-7; 8 nucleotides match TRBD1. The V and J ends lost 5 bases and 4 bases, in that order; junction bases with no gene match: 7. The germline CDR1 and CDR2 sequences are LNHDA and SQIVND (reference sequence). The CDR3 is made up of 14 amino acids. In nucleotides, the CDR3 is TGTGCCAGTAGTGCGGGACAGGATACATACGAGCAGTACTTC. Its protein is CASSAGQDTYEQYF.

This CDR3 reads CASSLVDSPTYGYTF. CDR3 bases: TGTGCCAGCAGCTTAGTGGACAGTCCTACCTATGGCTACACCTTC. The J gene is TRBJ1-2, the V gene TRBV7-2; TRBD1 is a possible D gene (6 bases). CDR3 length equals 15 residues. Germline V gives CDR1 SGHTA, CDR2 FQGNSA. V was cut by 1 base and J by 4 bases, with 13 bases left in between.

The rearrangement links TRBV7-9 to TRBJ1-1, with 11 positions matching TRBD1. The CDR3 contains 17 residues. Germline V gene sequence: CDR1 SEHNR, CDR2 FQNEAQ (reference sequence). V was clipped by 4 bases and J by 6 bases; unmatched bases: 13. CDR3 nucleotide sequence: TGTGCCAGCAGCTCCACGGACAGGGGGCGCGGGGTGCCTGAAGCTTTCTTT. Translation gives CASSSTDRGRGVPEAFF.

The chain uses TRBV2 and TRBJ1-6; 8 nucleotides align to TRBD1. The ends lost 6 bases at V and 7 bases at J; junction bases unmatched: 8. CDR3 length: 15 residues. CDR1 is SNHLY and CDR2 is FYNNEI in the germline V gene. The CDR3 spells CASSRGQAGNSPLHF. CDR3 DNA sequence: TGTGCCAGCAGCAGGGGACAGGCTGGGAATTCACCCCTCCACTTT.

V is TRBV19 and J is TRBJ2-1; D perhaps matches TRBD2 (7 bases). Trimming stripped 8 bases from V and 6 bases from J, with 17 bases between. CDR1 LNHDA and CDR2 SQIVND come from the germline V gene (reference sequence). CDR3 length: 14 amino acids. The CDR3: CASGSGGFGNEQFF. CDR3 coding DNA: TGTGCCAGTGGGTCGGGGGGCTTTGGCAATGAGCAGTTCTTC. Based on the CDR3 plus reference TRBV19 and TRBJ2-1, the full variable domain is DGGITQSPKYLFRKEGQNVTLSCEQNLNHDAMYWYRQDPGQGLRLIYYSQIVNDFQKGDIAEGYSVSREKKESFPLTVTSAQKNPTAFYLCASGSGGFGNEQFFGPGTRLTVL.

The rearrangement joins TRBV3-1 (or the pseudogene TRBV3-2) to TRBJ2-3; 12 bases fit TRBD2. V lost 0 bases and J lost 0; bases outside the gene matches: 13. The CDR3 spans 21 residues. Germline V lookup: CDR1 LGHDT, CDR2 YNNKEL (reference sequence). CDR3 region: CASSQEPPLLAGGVSTDTQYF. The CDR3 DNA reads TGTGCCAGCAGCCAAGAACCCCCTCTACTAGCGGGGGGCGTAAGCACAGATACGCAGTATTTT.

The J gene is TRBJ2-7, the V gene TRBV6-5; D is ambiguous. The germline gives CDR1 MNHEY, CDR2 SVGAGI. This CDR3 has 12 amino acids. V lost 6 bases and J lost 4, with 10 bases in between. The CDR3 spells CASSPSQYEQYF. CDR3 sequence (DNA): TGTGCCAGCAGCCCCTCCCAGTACGAGCAGTACTTC.

This clone was observed a single time. The chain links TRBV27 to TRBJ2-1; 10 nucleotides match TRBD2. The CDR3 loop spans 18 amino acids. Germline loops: CDR1 MNHEY, CDR2 SMNVEV (reference sequence). V shed 6 bases, J shed 4 bases, and the junction held 15 bases outside the gene matches. Here the CDR3 DNA reads TGTGCCAGCAGACTCCTATATCAGAGCGGGGGGGCTTACAATGAGCAGTTCTTC. This gives the protein CASRLLYQSGGAYNEQFF.

V usage is TRBV2 and J usage is TRBJ2-3, with unresolved D. Trimming took off 4 bases at V and 6 bases at J, with 5 bases between the two ends. CDR1 is SNHLY and CDR2 is FYNNEI in the germline V gene. The CDR3 spans 11 residues. Here the CDR3 DNA reads TGTGCCAGCAGTGTCCAGGATACGCAGTATTTT. Encoded protein: CASSVQDTQYF.

This clone appeared once. The chain carries TRBV6-7 and TRBJ1-2; 7 bases are shared with TRBD1. TRBV6-7 carries the ORF label, with uncertain function. The length of the CDR3 is 15 residues. With 5 bases clipped from V and 6 bases from J, the junction kept 12 bases outside the gene matches. DNA of the CDR3: TGTGCCAGCAGTACGACAGGGCTTGAGTACGATGGCTACACCTTC. Protein sequence: CASSTTGLEYDGYTF.

The rearrangement links TRBV9 to TRBJ2-3, with D tentatively TRBD2 (6 bases). The CDR3 contains 14 residues. The V end lost 3 bases, the J end lost 1 base, and 9 bases lay between the germline ends. CDR1 is SGDLS and CDR2 is YYNGEE in the germline V gene. The CDR3 bases are TGTGCCAGCAGCGAGAGGGAGGGCACAGATACGCAGTATTTT. This sequence encodes CASSEREGTDTQYF.

The V gene is TRBV7-9, the J gene TRBJ2-1; 11 bases are a match to TRBD2. V lost 5 bases, J lost 7 bases, and 7 bases stayed unmatched. The germline CDR1 and CDR2 sequences are SEHNR and FQNEAQ (reference sequence). The CDR3 length is 15 residues. The CDR3 DNA sequence: TGTGCCAGCAGCCCATCACTAGCGGGGGAGAATGAGCAGTTCTTC. Protein: CASSPSLAGENEQFF.

This chain uses TRBV5-6 with TRBJ2-2; D ambiguous. The CDR3 loop spans 13 amino acids. The V and J ends lost 0 bases and 11 bases respectively, with 11 bases between them. CDR1 is SGHDT and CDR2 is YYEEEE in the germline V gene. CDR3 region: CASSLDTRLELFF. In nucleotides, the CDR3 is TGTGCCAGCAGCTTGGATACTCGCCTCGAGCTGTTTTTT.

The J gene is TRBJ1-6, the V gene TRBV6-5; 10 nucleotides align to TRBD1. This CDR3 region has 16 residues. Germline V gene lookup returns CDR1 MNHEY and CDR2 SVGAGI. J lost 5 bases, V lost 4 bases, and 5 bases had no gene match. Here the CDR3 reads CASSSPGTGDNSPLHF. The CDR3 nucleotides read TGTGCCAGCAGTTCACCAGGGACAGGGGATAATTCACCCCTCCACTTT.